What follows are 10 T cell receptor beta chains derived from one specimen sequenced in a study of siplizumab effects on memory and regulatory T cells. Repertoires were generated with immunoSEQ multiplex PCR, while TCRdb's copy carries only in-frame clones and drops some. The sample gives 70,000 to 100,000 clones, 90% to 95% of which show up once; 5% to 7% is in the top ten. The specimen sequenced was CD8+ T cells sorted from blood. These receptors were collected from a human donor in good health.

The CDR3 sequence: CASKKTTATYEQYF. For the CDR3, the DNA is TGTGCCAGCAAAAAGACCACAGCGACCTACGAGCAGTACTTC. The J gene is TRBJ2-7, the V gene TRBV19; no definite D call. This CDR3 has 14 amino acids. The V gene lost 9 bases and the J gene lost 2 bases, with 17 bases spanning the gap. Looked up from germline, CDR1 is LNHDA and CDR2 is SQIVND (reference sequence).

CDR3 amino acids: CASSLLGTSGREEQYF. The CDR3 region has the DNA TGTGCCAGCAGCTTACTGGGGACTAGCGGGCGGGAGGAGCAGTACTTC. The rearrangement uses TRBV7-2 and TRBJ2-5; TRBD2 aligns across 12 bases. The CDR3 runs to 16 residues. V shed 2 bases, J shed 11 bases, and the junction held 12 bases outside the gene matches. Looked up from germline, CDR1 is SGHTA and CDR2 is FQGNSA.

This clone turned up a few times. The chain has TRBV13 and TRBJ2-7, with D maybe TRBD2 (5 bases). The CDR3 has 15 amino acids. Trimming pared 0 bases from V and 0 bases from J, leaving 9 bases between. CDR1 is PRHDT, CDR2 FYEKMQ, per germline (reference sequence). In DNA, the CDR3 is TGTGCCAGCAGCTTAGGCGGACTCACCTCCTACGAGCAGTACTTC. Amino acid sequence: CASSLGGLTSYEQYF.

The chain recombines TRBV2 with TRBJ2-2; D is ambiguous. CDR1 is SNHLY and CDR2 is FYNNEI in the germline V gene. This CDR3 has 16 amino acids. V was cut by 1 base and J by 2 bases, with 11 bases left in between. DNA for the CDR3: TGTGCCAGCAGTGAAGGGCCAACTCCAAACACCGGGGAGCTGTTTTTT. Its translation is CASSEGPTPNTGELFF.

The chain employs TRBV9 and TRBJ1-1, with D uncertain. V lost 4 bases and J lost 2, with 9 bases in between. The CDR3 runs 13 residues. The germline V gene encodes CDR1 SGDLS and CDR2 YYNGEE. The CDR3 nucleotides are TGTGCCAGCAGCCCCGTAGCTAACACTGAAGCTTTCTTT. Translating gives CASSPVANTEAFF.

The sample holds one count of this clone. The chain combines TRBV4-2 with TRBJ2-7; D is perhaps TRBD1 or TRBD2 (6 bases each). In germline, CDR1 is LGHNA, CDR2 YNFKEQ. Deletions cut 1 base from V and 4 bases from J, with 11 bases between. The CDR3 is made up of 14 amino acids. Here the CDR3 reads CASSQGGARYEQYF. For the CDR3, the DNA is TGTGCCAGCAGCCAAGGGGGGGCGCGATACGAGCAGTACTTC.

The rearrangement joins TRBV15 to TRBJ2-7; possible D gene TRBD2, 6 bases. This CDR3 has 19 residues. V was pared by 1 base and J by 6 bases, with 28 bases between. Germline V gene data show CDR1 as LNHNV and CDR2 as YYDKDF (reference sequence). The CDR3 coding sequence is TGTGCCACCAGCAGAGGGGTGCACGGGGGAGACGGGAGTGCTCCCGAGCAGTACTTC. This translates into CATSRGVHGGDGSAPEQYF. The entire variable domain, with the rest obtained from reference TRBV15 and TRBJ2-7, is as follows: DAMVIQNPRYQVTQFGKPVTLSCSQTLNHNVMYWYQQKSSQAPKLLFHYYDKDFNNEADTPDNFQSRRPNTSFCFLDIRSPGLGDTAMYLCATSRGVHGGDGSAPEQYFGPGTRLTVT.

In this sample, this clone turned up once. This chain links TRBV6-1 with TRBJ2-7; no firm D call. The CDR3 covers 15 residues. Trimming left V 6 bases short and J 4 bases short, with 19 bases between. CDR1 MNHNS and CDR2 SASEGT come from the germline V gene. The chain's CDR3 is CASSDLNGVSYEQYF. Here the CDR3 DNA reads TGTGCCAGCAGCGACCTAAATGGGGTTAGTTACGAGCAGTACTTC.

The genes are TRBV10-3 and TRBJ2-1; D is perhaps TRBD2 (6 bases). Trimming removed 10 bases at V and 0 bases at J, with 13 bases between. The CDR3 has 14 amino acids. Germline CDR1 is ENHRY and CDR2 is SYGVKD. CDR3 amino acids: CATATGGSYNEQFF. In DNA, the CDR3 is TGTGCCACCGCCACCGGGGGCTCCTACAATGAGCAGTTCTTC.

This sequence joins TRBV5-5 and TRBJ2-1; 7 bases are shared with TRBD1. CDR3 length: 16 residues. Looked up from germline, CDR1 is SGHKS and CDR2 is YYEKEE (reference sequence). After removal of 4 bases from V and 0 bases from J, the junction contained 7 bases not matched to a gene. The CDR3 DNA reads as TGTGCCAGCAGCACCGGACAGGTTAGCTCCTACAATGAGCAGTTCTTC. This gives the protein CASSTGQVSSYNEQFF.